This TCR beta chain stems from a study of T cell changes during pregnancy in multiple sclerosis. The CDR3 loop spans 12 amino acids. Germline CDR1 is GTSNPN and CDR2 is SVGIG (reference sequence). V was shortened by 5 bases and J by 0 bases, with 7 bases between the two germline ends. The table came from immunoSEQ multiplex PCR; TCRdb's copy has only in-frame clones and leaves some out. The table has roughly 90,000 clones, roughly 91% seen once. J is TRBJ1-1 and V is TRBV30, with D unresolved. The source of this sequence is a female donor with multiple sclerosis, enrolled in a pregnancy study. Material: peripheral blood, obtained in the first trimester of pregnancy. CDR3 nucleotide sequence: TGTGCCTGGGGGCCAGTGAACACTGAAGCTTTCTTT. Translation: CAWGPVNTEAFF.